These T cell receptor beta chains were read from a single sample in a study of blood T cells in healthy people across ages. TCRdb reprocessed the 5' RACE reads via MiXCR and lists one record per CDR3 protein. The repertoire consists of 780,000 or so distinct CDR3 sequences, with around three fifths occurring once and the leading ten covering about 26%. The sample comprised blood. The receptors come from a man aged 35 to 55 in good health. Each CDR3 is given with its conserved first and last residue. D genes are given only for firm matches. A clone size is listed for some rows: how often the clone was seen (once, few, many), or a class if it is expanded.

V	J	D	size	CDR3	DNA
TRBV20-1	TRBJ2-5	TRBD2	-	CSATVAGGYQETQYF	TGCAGTGCTACCGTAGCGGGGGGGTACCAAGAGACCCAGTACTTC
TRBV5-1	TRBJ2-4	TRBD1	-	CASSLRQGNQNIQYF	TGCGCCAGCAGCCTGAGACAGGGGAATCAAAACATTCAGTACTTC
TRBV3-1	TRBJ1-2	TRBD1	many	CASSQDRNYGYTF	TGTGCCAGCAGCCAGGACAGGAACTATGGCTACACCTTC
TRBV27	TRBJ2-7	TRBD2	few	CATSAATSGRGSSYEQYF	TGTGCCACTTCCGCCGCAACTAGCGGGAGGGGGAGCTCCTACGAGCAGTACTTC
TRBV7-9	TRBJ1-5	-	once	CASSFSTGTRSNQPQHF	TGTGCCAGCAGCTTTTCTACGGGGACCCGTAGCAATCAGCCCCAGCATTTT
TRBV7-2	TRBJ2-1	TRBD2	-	CASSPLREVNNEQFF	TGTGCCAGCAGTCCATTGCGGGAGGTTAACAATGAGCAGTTCTTC
TRBV5-4	TRBJ2-5	-	-	CASSGDIKETQYF	TGTGCCAGCAGCGGGGACATAAAAGAGACCCAGTACTTC
TRBV3-1	TRBJ1-2	-	-	CASSQIVGGAYGYTF	TGTGCCAGCAGCCAAATCGTAGGGGGTGCCTATGGCTACACCTTC
TRBV27	TRBJ2-1	-	once	CASGRGGYNEQFF	TGTGCCAGCGGCAGGGGGGGGTACAATGAGCAGTTCTTC
TRBV11-3	TRBJ2-5	-	-	CASPVQTQYF	TGTGCCAGCCCCGTACAGACCCAGTACTTC
TRBV20-1	TRBJ2-3	TRBD2	few	CSASMGSGGLTDTQYF	TGCAGTGCTAGCATGGGTAGCGGGGGGCTCACAGATACGCAGTATTTT
TRBV11-3	TRBJ2-7	TRBD1	few	CASSGRTGIYEQYF	TGTGCCAGCAGCGGACGGACAGGGATCTACGAGCAGTACTTC
TRBV20-1	TRBJ1-5	TRBD1	-	CSARGTGRISGQPQHF	TGCAGTGCTAGGGGGACAGGGCGTATCTCAGGACAGCCCCAGCATTTT
TRBV5-1	TRBJ2-1	TRBD2	-	CASSRSGGVTYNEQFF	TGCGCCAGCAGCCGTAGCGGGGGAGTAACCTACAATGAGCAGTTCTTC
TRBV12-3/TRBV12-4	TRBJ1-2	-	-	CASSSSVGLYGYTF	TGTGCCAGCAGCAGTTCGGTGGGTCTCTATGGCTACACCTTC
TRBV28	TRBJ1-1	TRBD1	-	CASSLRTGAMDTEAFF	TGTGCCAGCAGTTTACGGACAGGGGCCATGGACACTGAAGCTTTCTTT
TRBV27	TRBJ1-4	TRBD1	-	CASRPGQATNEKLFF	TGTGCCAGCAGGCCTGGACAGGCAACTAATGAAAAACTGTTTTTT
TRBV12-3/TRBV12-4	TRBJ1-2	TRBD1	once	CASSQIPQGIYYGYTF	TGTGCCAGCAGTCAGATTCCACAGGGGATCTACTATGGCTACACCTTC
TRBV6-1	TRBJ2-7	-	-	CASTPGTISYEQYF	TGTGCCAGCACCCCGGGCACGATCTCCTACGAGCAGTACTTC
TRBV20-1	TRBJ2-4	-	few	CSARVGGRDIQYF	TGCAGTGCTAGAGTTGGGGGCCGGGACATTCAGTACTTC
TRBV5-1	TRBJ2-5	-	few	CASSFGLRLQSQETQYF	TGCGCCAGCAGCTTCGGGCTACGACTACAGTCTCAAGAGACCCAGTACTTC
TRBV29-1	TRBJ2-3	TRBD2	-	CSVREVDTQYF	TGCAGCGTTCGGGAGGTGGATACGCAGTATTTT
TRBV24-1	TRBJ2-1	TRBD1	-	CATSDPTDKRQGVFNEQFF	TGTGCCACCAGTGATCCCACCGACAAAAGACAGGGAGTTTTCAATGAGCAGTTCTTC
TRBV7-2	TRBJ2-7	-	few	CASSLKPDSLWPYEQYF	TGTGCCAGCAGCTTAAAGCCCGATTCTCTTTGGCCTTACGAGCAGTACTTC
TRBV6-5	TRBJ2-1	-	few	CASSSTSNEQFF	TGTGCCAGCAGTTCGACTAGCAATGAGCAGTTCTTC
TRBV29-1	TRBJ2-5	-	once	CSVEGRTDQETQYF	TGCAGCGTTGAAGGTAGAACGGATCAAGAGACCCAGTACTTC
TRBV4-1	TRBJ2-5	-	-	CASSQGIGGMGETQYF	TGCGCCAGCAGCCAAGGAATTGGGGGTATGGGGGAGACCCAGTACTTC
TRBV7-9	TRBJ2-2	-	-	CASSLAVGGPNTGELFF	TGTGCCAGCAGCTTAGCGGTTGGGGGACCGAACACCGGGGAGCTGTTTTTT
TRBV10-3	TRBJ1-2	-	few	CAISESKDRNYGYTF	TGTGCCATCAGTGAGTCGAAGGACAGAAACTATGGCTACACCTTC
TRBV20-1	TRBJ2-4	-	few	CSARDEAARAIQYF	TGCAGTGCTAGAGATGAGGCGGCCCGTGCCATTCAGTACTTC
TRBV12-3/TRBV12-4	TRBJ2-3	-	-	CASSLDPIPDTQYF	TGTGCCAGCAGTTTAGACCCCATTCCGGATACGCAGTATTTT
TRBV5-1	TRBJ2-1	TRBD2	-	CASSSGRVSYNEQFF	TGCGCCAGCAGCTCCGGGAGGGTCTCCTACAATGAGCAGTTCTTC
TRBV7-2	TRBJ1-2	-	-	CASTFRGQGANYGYTF	TGTGCCAGCACCTTCCGTGGGCAGGGTGCTAACTATGGCTACACCTTC
TRBV20-1	TRBJ2-5	-	few	CSAWKETQYF	TGCAGTGCTTGGAAAGAGACCCAGTACTTC
TRBV11-3	TRBJ2-7	TRBD1	once	CASSWSGTASYEQYF	TGTGCCAGCAGCTGGTCCGGGACAGCCTCCTACGAGCAGTACTTC
TRBV5-1	TRBJ2-1	-	-	CASSPTASVSYNEQFF	TGCGCCAGCAGCCCAACTGCTAGCGTTTCCTACAATGAGCAGTTCTTC
TRBV9	TRBJ2-1	-	-	CASTPGRISTYNEQFF	TGTGCCAGCACTCCCGGCAGAATTTCTACCTACAATGAGCAGTTCTTC
TRBV10-2	TRBJ2-7	TRBD1	-	CASTDRESYEQYF	TGCGCCAGCACGGACAGGGAGTCCTACGAGCAGTACTTC
TRBV18	TRBJ2-1	TRBD2	-	CASSPLPGLAGGYSYNEQFF	TGTGCCAGCTCACCGCTCCCGGGGCTAGCGGGAGGTTACTCCTACAATGAGCAGTTCTTC
TRBV27	TRBJ2-5	-	few	CASSSYRESETQYF	TGTGCCAGCAGCTCATACAGGGAATCGGAGACCCAGTACTTC
TRBV7-3	TRBJ2-5	TRBD2	few	CASSLSSGGGETQYF	TGTGCCAGCAGCTTATCCTCGGGAGGGGGAGAGACCCAGTACTTC
TRBV20-1	TRBJ1-1	-	-	CSAASTSGSYEAFF	TGCAGTGCTGCCTCCACCTCGGGTTCCTATGAAGCTTTCTTT
TRBV29-1	TRBJ2-7	-	-	CSVRASAAYEQYF	TGCAGCGTCCGAGCATCTGCCGCCTACGAGCAGTACTTC
TRBV7-2	TRBJ1-1	-	-	CASSFSPDHTEAFF	TGTGCCAGCAGCTTTTCCCCGGACCACACTGAAGCTTTCTTT
TRBV7-9	TRBJ1-2	TRBD1	-	CASDRESDYGYTF	TGTGCCAGCGACAGGGAATCAGACTATGGCTACACCTTC
TRBV6-4	TRBJ2-3	-	-	CASSDSRRPRADTQYF	TGTGCCAGCAGTGACTCTCGTCGACCAAGGGCAGATACGCAGTATTTT
TRBV7-2	TRBJ2-3	-	-	CASSLLPETDTQYF	TGTGCCAGCAGCTTGCTTCCGGAAACAGATACGCAGTATTTT
TRBV20-1	TRBJ2-4	TRBD1	-	CSASFGTGGMDQYF	TGCAGTGCTAGTTTTGGGACAGGGGGGATGGATCAGTACTTC
TRBV28	TRBJ2-3	TRBD2	-	CASSAWGGATDTQYF	TGTGCCAGCAGTGCATGGGGAGGGGCCACAGATACGCAGTATTTT
TRBV6-2/TRBV6-3	TRBJ2-7	-	-	CASGEISYEQYF	TGTGCCAGCGGGGAGATCTCCTACGAGCAGTACTTC
TRBV7-3	TRBJ1-1	-	-	CASSLNPGPSAEAFF	TGTGCCAGCAGCTTAAACCCGGGCCCTAGTGCTGAAGCTTTCTTT
TRBV9	TRBJ2-5	-	many	CASSVDHTAKETQYF	TGTGCCAGCAGCGTAGACCATACAGCAAAAGAGACCCAGTACTTC
TRBV6-1	TRBJ2-5	-	-	CASNPQGHTIQYF	TGTGCCAGCAATCCGCAGGGCCACACGATTCAGTACTTC
TRBV6-1	TRBJ2-3	TRBD2	-	CATKLAGVGDTQYF	TGTGCCACAAAACTAGCGGGAGTGGGAGATACGCAGTATTTT